Below are 3 T cell receptor beta chains sequenced from a single sample in a study of blood T cell repertoires in COVID-19. Some clones are missing from TCRdb's copy, which holds only in-frame ones; the method was immunoSEQ multiplex PCR. This table has 30,000 or so clones, 91% appearing once. Sequencing was carried out using peripheral blood. Receptor source: a human donor in a cohort sampled during active COVID-19.

CDR3 protein: CASPPPGQGRTEAFF. The CDR3 nucleotides read TGTGCCAGCCCTCCCCCGGGACAGGGAAGGACTGAAGCTTTCTTT. The chain is built from TRBV28 and TRBJ1-1, with 9 bases matching TRBD1. The CDR3 covers 15 residues. J was trimmed by 5 bases and V by 8 bases; bases with no gene match: 12. Per germline, CDR1 MDHEN and CDR2 SYDVKM.

The rearrangement uses TRBV7-8 and TRBJ2-7; the D gene is possibly TRBD1 (6 bases). This CDR3 contains 14 residues. V dropped 2 bases and J dropped 5 bases, with 13 bases sitting between them. Germline V gene sequence: CDR1 SGHVS, CDR2 FQNEAQ. The CDR3 loop is CASSLQQGIHEQYV. In DNA, the CDR3 is TGTGCCAGCAGCTTACAACAGGGTATCCACGAGCAGTACGTC.

The chain carries TRBV2 and TRBJ2-4; tentatively, D is TRBD1 (6 bases). The V and J ends lost 5 bases and 1 base respectively, with 9 bases between them. Germline V gene lookup returns CDR1 SNHLY and CDR2 FYNNEI. CDR3 size: 14 residues. DNA of the CDR3: TGTGCCAGCAGTTCCCAGGGGGCCAAAAACATTCAGTACTTC. Protein: CASSSQGAKNIQYF.